A single sample gave rise to the 10 T cell receptor beta chains below, sequenced in a study of T cell repertoires in aging, cancer and after chemotherapy. TRB rearrangements spanning V, D and J were amplified using mixed TRB-A/B primers. TCRdb fed the multiplex PCR reads into MiXCR, producing one record per CDR3 protein. The sample lists about 12,000 distinct CDR3 sequences; under 30% were seen once. The template was genomic DNA from peripheral blood, not RNA. What was sequenced was blood. Receptors were obtained from a human donor in good health.

The chain employs TRBV2 and TRBJ2-6; D unclear. This CDR3 has 16 residues. The V gene lost 8 bases and the J gene lost 0 bases, with 14 bases spanning the gap. Germline loops: CDR1 SNHLY, CDR2 FYNNEI. CDR3 sequence: CASPPTANSGANVLTF. The CDR3 DNA is TGTGCCAGCCCACCGACTGCGAACTCTGGGGCCAACGTCCTGACTTTC.

This clonotype is termed medium-sized. The rearrangement uses TRBV7-9 and TRBJ2-7; TRBD2 matches 10 bases. Germline V gives CDR1 SEHNR, CDR2 FQNEAQ (reference sequence). The CDR3 length is 15 residues. V dropped 1 base and J dropped 3; count of bases not matched to a gene: 3. CDR3 residues: CASSLGSGGGYEQYF. The CDR3 region has the DNA TGTGCCAGCAGCTTAGGGAGCGGGGGGGGCTACGAGCAGTACTTC.

The chain links TRBV20-1 to TRBJ2-7; 7 nucleotides line up with TRBD1. The J segment lost 3 bases and the V segment lost 4 bases, leaving 18 bases of the junction unmatched. From germline, CDR1 is DFQATT and CDR2 SNEGSKA (reference sequence). The CDR3 contains 17 residues. CDR3 DNA: TGCAGTGCTACCCTCCCGGGACAGACACCCGTGGACTACGAGCAGTACGTC. Translated, it gives CSATLPGQTPVDYEQYV.

The chain has TRBV18 and TRBJ1-1, with 7 bases fitting TRBD1. The J segment lost 1 base and the V segment lost 0 bases, leaving 2 bases of the junction unmatched. Germline CDR1 reads KGHSH; CDR2 reads LQKENI. CDR3 length equals 15 residues. CDR3 DNA: TGTGCCAGCTCACCACCGAGGACAGGGAACACTGAAGCTTTCTTT. Translating it yields CASSPPRTGNTEAFF.

This clonotype came up a few times. V gene TRBV6-5 combines with J gene TRBJ1-1; D possibly corresponds to TRBD1 (6 bases). The germline gives CDR1 MNHEY, CDR2 SVGAGI. This CDR3 has 13 residues. V was pared by 7 bases and J by 8 bases, with 17 bases between. The CDR3 nucleotides read TGTGCCAGCACCCCGTCGGGGGCCCTAGAAGCTTTCTTT. This sequence encodes CASTPSGALEAFF.

The chain has TRBV28 and TRBJ1-2; no clear D gene. Per germline, CDR1 MDHEN and CDR2 SYDVKM. CDR3 length equals 10 residues. Trimming took 5 bases from V and 8 from J, leaving 6 bases between them. CDR3 protein: CASSPPGYTF. The CDR3 DNA is TGTGCCAGCAGTCCCCCAGGCTACACCTTC.

This clonotype was recorded a few times. The J gene is TRBJ1-3, the V gene TRBV10-3; D not certain. Germline V gives CDR1 ENHRY, CDR2 SYGVKD. V was pared by 8 bases and J by 3 bases, with 11 bases between. This CDR3 is 13 amino acids long. The CDR3 DNA follows: TGTGCCATCGGTTCAGGTGTTGGAAACACCATATATTTT. It encodes CAIGSGVGNTIYF.

In its sample, this clonotype was seen a few times. The chain combines TRBV10-3 with TRBJ2-7, with unresolved D. Germline assignment: CDR1 ENHRY and CDR2 SYGVKD. V was trimmed by 8 bases and J by 7 bases, leaving 15 bases between them. The CDR3 loop spans 12 amino acids. CDR3 residues: CAIGGRNSEQYV. Written as DNA, the CDR3 is TGTGCCATCGGCGGACGGAACTCGGAGCAGTACGTC.

There are a few counts of this clonotype. The chain links TRBV19 to TRBJ2-1; no clear D gene. Trimming pared 7 bases from V and 0 bases from J, leaving 7 bases between. CDR3 length: 13 residues. Germline V gene sequence: CDR1 LNHDA, CDR2 SQIVND (reference sequence). The DNA for the CDR3 is TGTGCCAGTAAGGGCGGCTCCTACAATGAGCAGTTCTTC. It translates to CASKGGSYNEQFF.

This clonotype was detected only a few times. The chain links TRBV6-1 to TRBJ2-2; the match to TRBD1 covers 9 bases. Germline assignment: CDR1 MNHNS and CDR2 SASEGT. The V gene end was trimmed by 5 bases and the J gene end by 1 base; junction bases not matched to a gene: 5. This CDR3 comprises 16 residues. The CDR3 spells CASSLSGQGNTGELFF. CDR3 DNA sequence: TGTGCCAGCAGTTTATCGGGACAGGGGAACACCGGGGAGCTGTTTTTT.